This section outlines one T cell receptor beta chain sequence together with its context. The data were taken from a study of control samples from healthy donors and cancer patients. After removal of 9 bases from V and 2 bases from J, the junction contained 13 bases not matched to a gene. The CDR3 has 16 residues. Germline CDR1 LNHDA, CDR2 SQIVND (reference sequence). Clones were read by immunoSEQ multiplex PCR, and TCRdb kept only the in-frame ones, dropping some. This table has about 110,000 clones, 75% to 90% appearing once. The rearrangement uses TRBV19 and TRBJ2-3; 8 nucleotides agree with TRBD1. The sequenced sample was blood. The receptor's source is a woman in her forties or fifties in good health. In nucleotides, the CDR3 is TGTGCCAGCAATGACCTCTCGACAGGGGCCACAGATACGCAGTATTTT. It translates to CASNDLSTGATDTQYF. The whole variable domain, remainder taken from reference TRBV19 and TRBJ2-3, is DGGITQSPKYLFRKEGQNVTLSCEQNLNHDAMYWYRQDPGQGLRLIYYSQIVNDFQKGDIAEGYSVSREKKESFPLTVTSAQKNPTAFYLCASNDLSTGATDTQYFGPGTRLTVL.